A selection of T cell receptor beta chains follows, all from one sample in a study of T cells in Graves' hyperthyroidism and ophthalmopathy. TCRdb analysed the multiplex PCR reads with MiXCR anew, one entry per CDR3 protein. The sample comprises around 300,000 distinct CDR3 sequences, roughly 13% of which are singletons, and approximately 7.9% rests with the top ten. Material for sequencing was blood. These receptors came from a woman in her forties with Graves' hyperthyroidism. Both conserved end residues are part of each CDR3. The D gene is left open where the match is weak. Size is stated for part of the rows, as once, few or many counts, or as a class when the clone is expanded.

V	J	D	size	CDR3	DNA
TRBV6-4	TRBJ2-3	.	few	CASSELGGDTQYF	TGTGCCAGCAGTGAATTGGGGGGAGATACGCAGTATTTT
TRBV20-1	TRBJ1-5	TRBD1	many	CSASQGGSGQPQHF	TGCAGTGCTAGCCAGGGGGGGTCGGGTCAGCCCCAGCATTTT
TRBV24-1	TRBJ1-2	TRBD1	many	CATQSRPGGADYGYTF	TGTGCCACCCAGTCCCGTCCAGGGGGCGCGGACTATGGCTACACCTTC
TRBV12-3/TRBV12-4	TRBJ1-5	.	many	CASSLTSGGNQPQHF	TGTGCCAGCAGTTTAACTAGTGGAGGCAATCAGCCCCAGCATTTT
TRBV5-6	TRBJ2-3	TRBD2	many	CASSLVTLFGGTQYF	TGTGCCAGCAGCTTGGTCACCCTCTTCGGGGGGACGCAGTATTTT
TRBV6-1	TRBJ2-3	TRBD2	few	CASSRLLAGVSDTQYF	TGTGCCAGCAGCCGTCTTCTAGCGGGAGTCTCAGATACGCAGTATTTT
TRBV2	TRBJ1-4	.	many	CASSEYRDTRGKLFF	TGTGCCAGCAGTGAGTACCGGGACACCCGTGGAAAACTGTTTTTT
TRBV10-3	TRBJ2-5	TRBD1	many	CAISEGTGSYQETQYF	TGTGCCATCAGTGAGGGGACAGGCTCGTACCAAGAGACCCAGTACTTC
TRBV6-2/TRBV6-3	TRBJ2-7	.	many	CASSQTAPDTYEQYF	TGTGCCAGCAGTCAGACAGCGCCCGACACCTACGAGCAGTACTTC
TRBV5-1	TRBJ2-1	TRBD2	many	CASSLWPSGISYNEQFF	TGCGCCAGCAGCTTGTGGCCTAGCGGGATTTCCTACAATGAGCAGTTCTTC
TRBV9	TRBJ2-1	TRBD2	.	CASSVLAGAQSYNEQFF	TGTGCCAGCAGCGTACTAGCGGGAGCGCAATCCTACAATGAGCAGTTCTTC
TRBV5-1	TRBJ2-7	TRBD2	many	CASSLGTSGYEQYF	TGTGCCAGCAGTCTCGGGACTAGCGGCTACGAGCAGTACTTC
TRBV19	TRBJ1-1	.	many	CASSIPVGATEAFF	TGTGCCAGTAGTATACCCGTGGGGGCTACTGAAGCTTTCTTT
TRBV2	TRBJ2-3	.	many	CASSDDQRATDTQYF	TGTGCCAGCAGTGATGACCAGAGGGCCACAGATACGCAGTATTTT
TRBV7-9	TRBJ1-2	TRBD1	many	CTSSSLQGANYGYTF	TGTACCAGCAGCTCGCTACAGGGGGCAAACTATGGCTACACCTTC
TRBV3-1	TRBJ1-5	.	many	CASSQRQSNQPQHF	TGTGCCAGCAGCCAACGACAGAGCAATCAGCCCCAGCATTTT
TRBV7-8	TRBJ1-6	TRBD1	.	CASTRADRGNSPLHF	TGTGCCAGCACAAGAGCGGACAGGGGCAATTCACCCCTCCACTTT
TRBV11-2	TRBJ2-1	.	many	CASSLNPRAISYNEQFF	TGTGCCAGCAGCTTAAATCCGAGGGCCATTTCCTACAATGAGCAGTTCTTC
TRBV12-3/TRBV12-4	TRBJ2-7	.	many	CASSRDNNEQYF	TGTGCCAGCAGTCGGGACAATAACGAGCAGTACTTC
TRBV20-1	TRBJ1-2	.	many	CSASEEGTYGYTF	TGCAGTGCATCAGAGGAGGGTACCTATGGCTACACCTTC
TRBV28	TRBJ2-7	.	many	CASNRGGGNEQYF	TGTGCCAGCAACCGGGGAGGAGGGAACGAGCAGTACTTC
TRBV13	TRBJ2-7	TRBD2	.	CASRLAGGNYEQYF	TGTGCCAGCAGGCTAGCGGGAGGCAACTACGAGCAGTACTTC
TRBV6-1	TRBJ2-5	.	few	CASSEARHF	TGTGCCAGCAGTGAGGCGAGGCACTTC
TRBV10-3	TRBJ1-2	TRBD1	few	CANSQGRGYTF	TGTGCCAACTCACAGGGGCGAGGCTACACCTTC
TRBV12-3/TRBV12-4	TRBJ1-1	.	many	CASSLGTPNTEAFF	TGTGCCAGCAGTTTGGGAACACCGAACACTGAAGCTTTCTTT
TRBV25-1	TRBJ2-1	.	.	CASSAIRTPNEQFF	TGTGCCAGCAGTGCCATAAGGACTCCCAATGAGCAGTTCTTC
TRBV10-3	TRBJ2-1	.	.	CAISGSSADEQFF	TGTGCCATCAGTGGGTCTAGTGCCGATGAGCAGTTCTTC
TRBV6-4	TRBJ2-7	.	few	CARPDDEQYF	TGTGCCAGACCAGATGACGAGCAGTACTTC
TRBV7-8	TRBJ1-1	.	many	CASSHTQGLNTEAFF	TGTGCCAGCAGCCATACACAGGGCTTGAACACTGAAGCTTTCTTT
TRBV5-1	TRBJ2-2	TRBD2	.	CASSSTSGKITGELFF	TGCGCCAGCAGCTCGACTAGCGGGAAGATCACCGGGGAGCTGTTTTTT
TRBV5-4	TRBJ2-3	.	many	CASSSLIADTQYF	TGTGCCAGCAGCTCACTTATAGCAGATACGCAGTATTTT
TRBV5-1	TRBJ2-7	TRBD2	.	CASSLGLAPSYEQYF	TGCGCCAGCAGCCTCGGACTAGCGCCTTCCTACGAGCAGTACTTC
TRBV28	TRBJ1-5	.	many	CASRTKGQPQHF	TGTGCCAGCAGAACCAAGGGGCAGCCCCAGCATTTT
TRBV27	TRBJ1-5	.	many	CASAGGLGQPQHF	TGTGCCAGTGCCGGGGGTCTGGGTCAGCCCCAGCATTTT
TRBV12-3/TRBV12-4	TRBJ2-2	TRBD1	many	CASSPGFRTGSNTGELFF	TGTGCCAGCAGTCCGGGCTTCCGGACAGGGTCGAACACCGGGGAGCTGTTTTTT
TRBV19	TRBJ2-5	.	.	CASSIYGGFQETQYF	TGTGCCAGTAGTATATATGGCGGGTTCCAAGAGACCCAGTACTTC
TRBV7-2	TRBJ2-7	.	.	CASSPWEVYEQYF	TGTGCCAGCAGCCCTTGGGAAGTCTACGAGCAGTACTTC
TRBV28	TRBJ2-1	.	many	CASSFLSVYNEQFF	TGTGCCAGCAGTTTTCTTTCGGTCTACAATGAGCAGTTCTTC
TRBV12-3/TRBV12-4	TRBJ1-4	.	few	CASSLGDGVNEKLFF	TGTGCCAGCAGTTTAGGTGACGGGGTGAATGAAAAACTGTTTTTT
TRBV12-3/TRBV12-4	TRBJ2-2	.	many	CASSLNVPGELFF	TGTGCCAGCAGTTTAAATGTGCCCGGGGAGCTGTTTTTT
TRBV6-1	TRBJ2-3	.	many	CASSAGTQYF	TGTGCCAGCAGTGCTGGGACGCAGTATTTT
TRBV27	TRBJ2-6	.	.	CASSGITSGANVLTF	TGTGCCAGCAGTGGTATCACCTCTGGGGCCAACGTCCTGACTTTC
TRBV12-3/TRBV12-4	TRBJ2-3	.	few	CASSPHTSHHTDTQYF	TGTGCCAGCAGCCCCCATACTAGTCATCACACAGATACGCAGTATTTT
TRBV10-3	TRBJ2-5	.	many	CAISEQTRETQYF	TGTGCCATCAGTGAGCAGACGAGGGAGACCCAGTACTTC
TRBV10-3	TRBJ2-2	.	few	CATRTDANTGELFF	TGTGCCACCCGGACTGACGCGAACACCGGGGAGCTGTTTTTT
TRBV6-1	TRBJ1-1	.	many	CASSHARDIYLMNTEAFF	TGTGCCAGCAGTCATGCGAGGGATATATACCTCATGAACACTGAAGCTTTCTTT
TRBV6-1	TRBJ2-2	TRBD2	.	CASRDRGLAGGFSTGELFF	TGTGCCAGCAGGGACAGGGGACTAGCGGGAGGGTTTTCCACCGGGGAGCTGTTTTTT
TRBV4-1	TRBJ2-5	TRBD2	few	CASSRSTSGRQETQYF	TGCGCCAGCAGCCGCTCGACTAGCGGTCGACAAGAGACCCAGTACTTC
TRBV30	TRBJ2-2	TRBD2	many	CAWSVLAGTGELFF	TGTGCCTGGAGTGTACTAGCGGGCACCGGGGAGCTGTTTTTT
TRBV6-1	TRBJ2-2	.	many	CASSSSMTGLSGELFF	TGTGCCAGCAGTTCGTCTATGACGGGTTTAAGCGGGGAGCTGTTTTTT
TRBV11-2	TRBJ2-1	TRBD1	many	CASSLRPGGWNEQFF	TGTGCCAGCAGCTTAAGACCAGGGGGCTGGAATGAGCAGTTCTTC
TRBV5-1	TRBJ2-1	.	many	CASSLSGTSNNEQFF	TGCGCCAGCAGCTTATCCGGGACAAGCAACAATGAGCAGTTCTTC
TRBV3-1	TRBJ2-7	.	many	CASRSPLTYEQYF	TGTGCCAGCAGGAGTCCCCTTACTTACGAGCAGTACTTC
TRBV10-3	TRBJ2-5	.	many	CAISEGETQYF	TGTGCCATCAGTGAGGGAGAGACCCAGTACTTC
TRBV28	TRBJ2-1	.	.	CASSIRQGYYNEQFF	TGTGCCAGTAGCATCAGGCAGGGGTACTACAATGAGCAGTTCTTC
TRBV6-2/TRBV6-3	TRBJ1-4	.	few	CASSLGIYEKLFF	TGTGCCAGCAGTCTGGGGATTTATGAAAAACTGTTTTTT
TRBV12-3/TRBV12-4	TRBJ1-5	TRBD1	.	CASSDRVGSNQPQHF	TGTGCCAGCAGTGACAGGGTTGGAAGCAATCAGCCCCAGCATTTT
TRBV5-6	TRBJ2-3	.	.	CASLTAKDTQYF	TGTGCCAGCCTTACAGCAAAGGATACGCAGTATTTT
TRBV5-1	TRBJ2-7	.	few	CASSLTGTGEQYF	TGCGCCAGCAGCTTGACAGGGACGGGGGAGCAGTACTTC